This record concerns one T cell receptor (beta chain) sequence. The sample belongs to a study of shared clonotypes between healthy human individuals. Germline CDR1 and CDR2: SGHTA and FQGNSA. Trimming pared 6 bases from V and 8 bases from J, leaving 17 bases between. This CDR3 contains 14 residues. Sequencing used immunoSEQ multiplex PCR; TCRdb keeps in-frame clones, though not all of them. The sample holds about 1.1 million clones, about 80% seen once. This chain links TRBV7-2 with TRBJ2-1; D gene uncertain. The sequenced sample consisted of memory CD4+ T cells from PBMCs. Subset noted: CD45RA-negative fraction. The sequence came from a man younger than 35 in good health. Some clones in this sample may be carry-over from other donors' samples. CDR3 loop: CASSYYTRLDEQFF. The CDR3 nucleotides are TGTGCCAGCAGTTACTACACCCGGCTGGATGAGCAGTTCTTC.